One and the same sample provided the 27 T cell receptor beta chains below, sequenced in a study of T cell repertoires in cytomegalovirus infection (dated by TCRdb to about 2019). The sample's treatment or condition, from its label and the paper: in vitro stimulation with specific CMV peptide epitopes to enrich CMV-specific T cells. No antigen has been identified for these receptors. The run used an Illumina HiSeq 1500. The raw public reads went through TCRdb reprocessing: fastp at Q25, MiXCR clone calling, in-frame beta chains kept. Merged by CDR3 protein, the rows form single entries marked with the most common genes and DNA. For this sample there are roughly 220,000 distinct CDR3 sequences; about 40% appear just once. Approximately 59% of the sample rests with the top ten. Sequences were derived from CD8+ T cells from cultured PBMCs, sampled from culture after CMV antigen stimulation. The receptors were sampled from a human donor in good health (CMV status not recorded). Some clones in this sample may be carry-over from other donors' samples.

The gene calls are TRBV6-6 and TRBJ1-4; D possibly corresponds to TRBD1 (5 bases). Deletions cut 5 bases from V and 0 bases from J, with 13 bases between. Germline V gene sequence: CDR1 MNHNY, CDR2 SVGAGI (reference sequence). The CDR3 extends over 16 amino acids. CDR3 bases: TGTGCCAGCAGTGAGTGGGACGGAGCAACTAATGAAAAACTGTTTTTT. Protein: CASSEWDGATNEKLFF.

About this clonotype itself: One end of the junction does not line up with germline, which may come from a read error. The chain joins TRBV7-7 to TRBJ2-2; the D call may be TRBD1 or TRBD2 (5 bases each). The CDR3 is made up of 14 amino acids. Germline-derived CDR1 and CDR2 are SSHAT and FNYEAQ (reference sequence). CDR3 sequence reads: CASSFKTGVGVLFF. The DNA of the CDR3 is TGTGCTAGCAGCTTCAAGACCGGGGTGGGGGTTCTGTTCTTT.

The V gene is TRBV10-3, the J gene TRBJ2-1; 10 bases are shared with TRBD1. This CDR3 has 15 residues. Germline V CDR1 and CDR2: ENHRY, SYGVKD. Trimming at V came to 4 bases and at J to 6 bases, leaving 6 bases not matched to a gene. Here the CDR3 DNA reads TGTGCCATCAGTGTTGGGACAGGGGTAACCAATGAGCAGTTCTTC. The encoded protein is CAISVGTGVTNEQFF.

The rearrangement joins TRBV14 to TRBJ2-1, with 8 bases matching TRBD2. CDR1 is SGHDN and CDR2 is FVKESK in the germline V gene. The trim removed 7 bases at V and 5 bases at J, leaving 10 bases unmatched. The CDR3 extends over 15 amino acids. CDR3 coding DNA: TGTGCCAGCACGTCGACTAGCGAGACTCACAATGAGCAGTTCTTC. Protein product: CASTSTSETHNEQFF. The variable domain in full, with the rest retrieved from reference TRBV14 and TRBJ2-1, is EAGVTQFPSHSVIEKGQTVTLRCDPISGHDNLYWYRRVMGKEIKFLLHFVKESKQDESGMPNNRFLAERTGGTYSTLKVQPAELEDSGVYFCASTSTSETHNEQFFGPGTRLTVL.

This clonotype was detected only a few times. The chain couples TRBV7-6 to TRBJ1-1; D is perhaps TRBD1 (5 bases). This CDR3 is 15 amino acids long. Germline CDR1 reads SGHVS; CDR2 reads FNYEAQ. Trimming removed 5 bases at V and 1 base at J, with 14 bases between. DNA for the CDR3: TGTGCCAGCAGCCCAGGGCGGCACAAGAACACTGAAGCTTTCTTT. It is translated as CASSPGRHKNTEAFF.

The rearrangement links TRBV19 to TRBJ1-1, with a possible D match to TRBD1 (5 bases). The CDR3 covers 15 residues. Deletions cut 3 bases from V and 4 bases from J, with 15 bases between. Germline V gene sequence: CDR1 LNHDA, CDR2 SQIVND (reference sequence). The CDR3: CASSISEGVFTEAFF. Here the CDR3 DNA reads TGTGCCAGTAGTATCTCGGAAGGGGTCTTCACTGAAGCTTTCTTT.

This chain joins TRBV12-3 or TRBV12-4 and TRBJ1-2; D gene unclear. The CDR3 is made up of 15 amino acids. V was shortened by 4 bases and J by 3 bases, with 15 bases between the two germline ends. The CDR3, as DNA: TGTGCCAGCAGTTCGTTAAGGAGGGTTGACTATGGCTACACCTTC. It encodes CASSSLRRVDYGYTF.

This clonotype was counted a few times. V and J are TRBV7-6 and TRBJ2-2, with a possible D match to TRBD1 (5 bases). The ends were cut back, 6 bases at V and 3 bases at J, with 8 bases in the middle. The CDR3 is 13 residues long. Germline V gives CDR1 SGHVS, CDR2 FNYEAQ. The CDR3 coding sequence is TGTGCCAGCAGGCCGACAGACACCGGGGAGCTGTTTTTT. Its protein product is CASRPTDTGELFF.

This clonotype came up a few times. The chain uses TRBV7-9 and TRBJ2-5; 12 nucleotides agree with TRBD1. Germline V lookup: CDR1 SEHNR, CDR2 FQNEAQ (reference sequence). With V trimmed by 4 bases and J by 4 bases, 4 bases remained unmatched. The length of the CDR3 is 15 residues. CDR3 sequence reads: CASSSGTGGRETQYF. DNA of the CDR3: TGTGCCAGCAGCTCCGGGACAGGGGGCAGAGAGACCCAGTACTTC.

The chain employs TRBV19 and TRBJ1-5; D is unresolved. The CDR3 is 15 residues long. Germline V gene sequence: CDR1 LNHDA, CDR2 SQIVND (reference sequence). V was trimmed by 6 bases and J by 1 base, leaving 13 bases between them. CDR3 sequence: CASSLGRPSNQPQHF. The DNA of the CDR3 is TGTGCCAGTAGCCTGGGCAGACCAAGCAATCAGCCCCAGCATTTT.

This clonotype has a count of ten or more. V gene TRBV7-8 combines with J gene TRBJ2-7; possibly TRBD1 or TRBD2 for D (6 bases each). Per germline, CDR1 SGHVS and CDR2 FQNEAQ. This CDR3 has 13 amino acids. Trimming stripped 10 bases from V and 3 bases from J, with 16 bases between. The chain's CDR3 is CAILRGEGYEQYF. The DNA of the CDR3 is TGTGCCATCCTTAGGGGGGAAGGCTACGAGCAGTACTTC.

The J gene is TRBJ1-1, the V gene TRBV18, with D unclear. The CDR3 spans 14 residues. V lost 2 bases to trimming and J lost 1 base, with 8 bases between them. The V gene's germline CDR1 is KGHSH and CDR2 LQKENI. The CDR3 DNA is TGTGCCAGCTCACCAATCCGGGGGAACACTGAAGCTTTCTTT. Translation: CASSPIRGNTEAFF.

The CDR3 DNA is TGTGCCAGCAGTTCCTCTGTTAAAAAAGCCCCTTCCTACGAGCAGTACTTC. Amino acids: CASSSSVKKAPSYEQYF. This chain uses TRBV28 with TRBJ2-7; D unclear. The CDR3 is made up of 17 amino acids. V shed 4 bases and J shed 1 base, with 20 bases lying between them. Germline-derived CDR1 and CDR2 are MDHEN and SYDVKM.

This clonotype was observed a few times. The CDR3 is CATSDAYGYTF. The DNA of the CDR3 is TGTGCCACCAGTGATGCTTATGGCTACACCTTC. The chain combines TRBV24-1 with TRBJ1-2; D remains ambiguous. CDR1 and CDR2 from the germline V gene are KGHDR and SFDVKD. The germline V and J ends were trimmed by 3 bases and 5 bases, with 3 bases remaining between them. This CDR3 is built from 11 residues.

This clonotype showed up just a few times. CDR3 in amino acids: CASQDRGIGTGELFF. The CDR3 region has the DNA TGTGCCAGTCAGGACCGAGGGATTGGAACCGGGGAGCTGTTTTTT. V and J are TRBV19 and TRBJ2-2; tentative D call: TRBD2 (5 bases). Germline CDR1 and CDR2: LNHDA and SQIVND (reference sequence). V lost 8 bases, J lost 5 bases, and 18 bases lay in between. The CDR3 runs 15 residues.

The rearrangement links TRBV7-6 to TRBJ2-7, with TRBD1 as a possible D gene (5 bases). With 5 bases removed from V and 6 bases from J, the gap between germline ends came to 14 bases. This CDR3 spans 13 amino acids. Germline CDR1 reads SGHVS; CDR2 reads FNYEAQ. The CDR3, as DNA: TGTGCCAGCAGCCCCGGACAACATCTCGAGCAGTACTTC. This sequence encodes CASSPGQHLEQYF.

In its sample, this clonotype was seen many times. The genes are TRBV28 and TRBJ2-7; 7 bases map to TRBD1. Germline V CDR1 and CDR2: MDHEN, SYDVKM. J gave up 4 bases and V 4 bases, and 1 base lay outside the gene matches. CDR3 length: 12 residues. The CDR3 sequence is CASSWDRYEQYF. In DNA form, the CDR3 reads TGTGCCAGCAGTTGGGACAGATACGAGCAGTACTTC.

The chain is built from TRBV9 and TRBJ2-3, with D tentatively TRBD1 (5 bases). V was trimmed by 6 bases and J by 3 bases, leaving 14 bases between them. This CDR3 spans 14 amino acids. The germline CDR1 and CDR2 sequences are SGDLS and YYNGEE. The CDR3 reads CASTSRVATDTQYF. CDR3 bases: TGTGCCAGCACCAGCAGGGTTGCGACAGATACGCAGTATTTT.

As regards this clonotype: The junction departs from the called germline gene at one end, perhaps through a read error. The chain couples TRBV6-2 or TRBV6-3 to TRBJ2-1; D gene unclear. This CDR3 spans 14 amino acids. Germline CDR1 MNHEY, CDR2 SVGEGT. CDR3 loop: CASSYWRDNNEQFF. The DNA of the CDR3 is TGTGCAAGCAGTTACTGGCGAGACAACAATGAGCAGTTCTTC.

This chain links TRBV7-9 with TRBJ1-1; no clear D gene. CDR1 and CDR2 from the germline V gene are SEHNR and FQNEAQ (reference sequence). Trimming cost V 5 bases and J 3 bases, with 13 bases left between them. This CDR3 spans 14 amino acids. The CDR3 coding sequence is TGTGCCAGCAGCCCGACCCAGAGGGACACTGAAGCTTTCTTT. It is translated as CASSPTQRDTEAFF. The full variable domain, completed using reference TRBV7-9 and TRBJ1-1, is DTGVSQNPRHKITKRGQNVTFRCDPISEHNRLYWYRQTLGQGPEFLTYFQNEAQLEKSRLLSDRFSAERPKGSFSTLEIQRTEQGDSAMYLCASSPTQRDTEAFFGQGTRLTVV.

The J gene is TRBJ1-1, the V gene TRBV7-9; 9 bases match TRBD1. The J segment lost 5 bases and the V segment lost 6 bases, leaving 10 bases of the junction unmatched. The CDR3 spans 15 residues. CDR1 is SEHNR, CDR2 FQNEAQ, per germline (reference sequence). This chain's CDR3 is CASRSGTGKKTEAFF. The CDR3 nucleotides are TGTGCCAGCAGATCCGGGACAGGGAAGAAAACTGAAGCTTTCTTT.

CDR3 region: CSAPVEIVGELFF. The CDR3 DNA follows: TGCAGTGCCCCGGTGGAGATCGTCGGGGAGCTGTTTTTT. The rearrangement joins TRBV20-1 to TRBJ2-2, with D unclear. The CDR3 loop spans 13 amino acids. V lost 6 bases to trimming and J lost 7 bases, with 15 bases between them. Germline V gene lookup returns CDR1 DFQATT and CDR2 SNEGSKA (reference sequence).

This clonotype has just a few counts. This sequence joins TRBV28 and TRBJ1-4; 10 bases are shared with TRBD1. This CDR3 is 15 amino acids long. CDR1 is MDHEN, CDR2 SYDVKM, per germline. Trimming at V came to 3 bases and at J to 8 bases, leaving 6 bases not matched to a gene. CDR3 protein: CASSLKGQGSEKLFF. CDR3 sequence (DNA): TGTGCCAGCAGTTTGAAGGGACAGGGGAGCGAAAAACTGTTTTTT.

The gene calls are TRBV4-1 and TRBJ1-4, with TRBD1 matching over 8 bases. The CDR3 contains 15 residues. The germline V gene has CDR1 MGHRA and CDR2 YSYEKL. The junction had 7 bases not matched to a gene; V was cut back by 2 bases and J by 8 bases. The CDR3 DNA sequence: TGCGCCAGCAGCCAATCGACAGGGGTGATGGAAAAACTGTTTTTT. Its translation is CASSQSTGVMEKLFF.

This sequence joins TRBV12-3 or TRBV12-4 and TRBJ2-1, with 11 bases identical to TRBD2. Unmatched junction bases numbered 16, after V lost 9 bases and J lost 6 bases. The CDR3 has 17 amino acids. The CDR3 here is CASSGLAGGREPNEQFF. CDR3 nucleotides: TGTGCCAGTTCGGGGCTAGCGGGGGGAAGGGAACCCAATGAGCAGTTCTTC.

The genes are TRBV7-9 and TRBJ1-1, with D possibly being TRBD1 (5 bases). The V end was cut by 2 bases, the J end by 8 bases, with 12 bases between. The germline gives CDR1 SEHNR, CDR2 FQNEAQ (reference sequence). The CDR3 totals 13 residues. The CDR3: CASSLYGQGEAFF. CDR3 DNA: TGTGCCAGCAGCTTATATGGGCAGGGCGAAGCTTTCTTT.

This clonotype was recorded a few times. CDR3: CASSSGRDRVNQPQHF. CDR3 sequence (DNA): TGTGCCAGCAGCTCCGGCCGGGACAGGGTAAATCAGCCCCAGCATTTT. The V call is TRBV7-6, the J call TRBJ1-5; 9 nucleotides align to TRBD1. The CDR3 spans 16 residues. J was trimmed by 4 bases and V by 4 bases; bases with no gene match: 8. CDR1 and CDR2 from the germline V gene are SGHVS and FNYEAQ. Together with reference TRBV7-6 and TRBJ1-5, the CDR3 gives the full variable domain: GAGVSQSPRYKVTKRGQDVALRCDPISGHVSLYWYRQALGQGPEFLTYFNYEAQQDKSGLPNDRFSAERPEGSISTLTIQRTEQRDSAMYRCASSSGRDRVNQPQHFGDGTRLSIL.